The TCR beta chain described here comes from a study of blood T cell repertoires in COVID-19. Clones were read by immunoSEQ multiplex PCR, and TCRdb kept only the in-frame ones, dropping some. The sample contains hundreds of thousands of clones, 85% to 90% of which appear only once. Researchers sorted participants into cohorts using their self-reported clinical history. This CDR3 is built from 20 residues. CDR1 and CDR2 (germline): SGHVS, FQNEAQ. Trimming removed 5 bases from V and 4 bases from J; junction bases left unmatched: 18. The sequenced sample was PBMCs or T cells enriched from blood (not recorded which). The receptor was isolated from a man aged 25 to 40 who had recovered from COVID-19. The rearrangement uses TRBV7-8 and TRBJ2-3, with 13 bases lining up with TRBD2. The CDR3 coding sequence is TGTGCCAGCAGCACCAGACTAGCGGGGGGACCCAAGCCATCCCCAGATACGCAGTATTTT. Residues: CASSTRLAGGPKPSPDTQYF.